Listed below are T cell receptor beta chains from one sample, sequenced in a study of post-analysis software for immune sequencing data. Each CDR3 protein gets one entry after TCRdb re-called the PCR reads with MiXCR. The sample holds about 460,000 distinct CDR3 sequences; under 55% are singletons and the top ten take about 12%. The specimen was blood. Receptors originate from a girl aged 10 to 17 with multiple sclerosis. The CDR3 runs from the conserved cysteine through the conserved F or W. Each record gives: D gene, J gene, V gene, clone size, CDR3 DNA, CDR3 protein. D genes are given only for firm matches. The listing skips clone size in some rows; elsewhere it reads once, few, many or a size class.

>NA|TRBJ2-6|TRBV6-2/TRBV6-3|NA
TGTGCCAGCAGTAGAGCAGGGTCTGGGGCCAACGTCCTGACTTTC
CASSRAGSGANVLTF
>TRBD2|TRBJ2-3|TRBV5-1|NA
TGCGCCAGCAGCAGATTAGCGGGGGACCTCACAGATACGCAGTATTTT
CASSRLAGDLTDTQYF
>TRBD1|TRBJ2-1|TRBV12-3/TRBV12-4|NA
TGTGCCAGCAGTTTAGGGACAGGGAGGAGTGGGTTTGGCGATGAGCAGTTCTTC
CASSLGTGRSGFGDEQFF
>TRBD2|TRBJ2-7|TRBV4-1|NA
TGCGCCAGCAGCCAGGAGCCCACTAGCGCGAACTCCTACGAGCAGTACTTC
CASSQEPTSANSYEQYF
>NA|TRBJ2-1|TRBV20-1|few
TGCAGTGCTTTGACTGGGATCAGCTCCTACAATGAGCAGTTCTTC
CSALTGISSYNEQFF
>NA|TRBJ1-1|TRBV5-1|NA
TGCGCCAGCAGCTTGGATGTCGGGGGAAACACTGAAGCTTTCTTT
CASSLDVGGNTEAFF
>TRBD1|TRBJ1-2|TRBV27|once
TGTGCCAGCAGTTCGCTACGGGGGACAGGGAGGCATGGCTACACCTTC
CASSSLRGTGRHGYTF
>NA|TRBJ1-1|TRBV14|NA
TGTGCCAGCAGCCAATTTTTTACTGAAGCTTTCTTT
CASSQFFTEAFF
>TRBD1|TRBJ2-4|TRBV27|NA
TGTGCCAGCAGTCTCCGGACAGGGGGCAGAAACATTCAGTACTTC
CASSLRTGGRNIQYF
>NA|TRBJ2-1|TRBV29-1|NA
TGCAGCGTTGAATTAGGCACTGCAAATGAGCAGTTCTTC
CSVELGTANEQFF
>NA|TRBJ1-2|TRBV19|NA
TGTGCCAGTAGTATAATAGGACGTCGCGGTGATAATGGCTACACCTTC
CASSIIGRRGDNGYTF
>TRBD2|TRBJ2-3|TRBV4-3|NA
TGCGCCAGCAGCCAGGTAGCGGGAGTAGGCGGAGATACGCAGTATTTT
CASSQVAGVGGDTQYF
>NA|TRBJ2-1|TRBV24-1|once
TGTGCCACCAGTGATTTAAATGAGCAGTTCTTC
CATSDLNEQFF
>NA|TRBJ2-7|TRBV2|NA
TGTGCCAGCCATCGGGACACCCCCTACGAGCAGTACTTC
CASHRDTPYEQYF
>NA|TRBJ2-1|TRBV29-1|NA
TGCAGCGCCGGACAAGGACGGGTCGGGGACAATGAGCAGTTCTTC
CSAGQGRVGDNEQFF
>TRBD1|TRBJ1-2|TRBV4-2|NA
TGTGCCAGCAGCCAACCCACAAAAGGACAGGGGGCGTTGGATGGCTACACCTTC
CASSQPTKGQGALDGYTF
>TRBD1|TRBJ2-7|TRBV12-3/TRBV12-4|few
TGTGCCAGCAGGCCTAGGACAGGACCCTCCTACGAGCAGTACTTC
CASRPRTGPSYEQYF
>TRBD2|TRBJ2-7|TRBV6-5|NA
TGTGCCAGCAGTACGGGACTAGCGGGGAGGTACGAGCAGTACTTC
CASSTGLAGRYEQYF
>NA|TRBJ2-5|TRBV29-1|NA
TGCAGCGGACACTTACAAGAGACCCAGTACTTC
CSGHLQETQYF
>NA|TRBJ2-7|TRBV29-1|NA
TGCAGCGTTCGGGGAGGGGGCGAGCAGTACTTC
CSVRGGGEQYF
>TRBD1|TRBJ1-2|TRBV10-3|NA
TGTGCCATCAGTGAGACTTTGACAGGGCGAGGCTACACCTTC
CAISETLTGRGYTF
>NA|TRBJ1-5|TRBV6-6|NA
TGTGCCAGCAGTTACGGACGGGGTGAACAGCCCCAGCATTTT
CASSYGRGEQPQHF
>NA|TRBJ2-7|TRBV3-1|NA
TGTGCCAGCAGCCAAGACTTCACGGCTCACTCCTACGAGCAGTACTTC
CASSQDFTAHSYEQYF
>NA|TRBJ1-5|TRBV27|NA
TGTGCCAGCAGTTCTTCACCGGAACAGCCCCAGCATTTT
CASSSSPEQPQHF
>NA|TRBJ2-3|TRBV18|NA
TGTGCCAACTCACCACCGAACGGAGATACGCAGTATTTT
CANSPPNGDTQYF
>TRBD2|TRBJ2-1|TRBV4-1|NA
TGCGCCAGCAGCCAAGATTCTAGCGGGAGTCGCAATGAGCAGTTCTTC
CASSQDSSGSRNEQFF
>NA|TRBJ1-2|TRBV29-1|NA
TGCAGCGTTGTGCTGGGCCTGGGCTATGGCTACACCTTC
CSVVLGLGYGYTF
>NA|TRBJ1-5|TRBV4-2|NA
TGTGCCAGCAGCCAAGGACGGCCCTCTGGCAATCAGCCCCAGCATTTT
CASSQGRPSGNQPQHF
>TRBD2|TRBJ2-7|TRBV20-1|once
TGCAGTGCTATCCCCGGGACTACCTACGAGCAGTACTTC
CSAIPGTTYEQYF
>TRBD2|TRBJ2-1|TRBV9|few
TGTGCCAGCAGCGACCCGATAGCGGGCACCTCCTACAATGAGCAGTTCTTC
CASSDPIAGTSYNEQFF
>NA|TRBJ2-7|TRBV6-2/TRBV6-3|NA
TGTGCCAGCAGCGGCATTGGCGTGCGCTACGAGCAGTACTTC
CASSGIGVRYEQYF
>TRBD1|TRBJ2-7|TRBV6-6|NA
TGTGCCAACAGCCGCTCCCCCCCAGGGGGCCCCTACGAGCAGTACTTC
CANSRSPPGGPYEQYF
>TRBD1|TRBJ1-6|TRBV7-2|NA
TGTGCCAGCAGCTTTTCGACAGGGAATTCACCCCTCCACTTT
CASSFSTGNSPLHF